This T cell receptor beta chain was observed in a study of cytomegalovirus exposure and HLA in healthy donors (dated 2017 in TCRdb). With respect to the entire study: An earlier analysis of roughly 500 of the donors reported 250 to 350 Gb of sequence data and around 100 million unique TCR beta sequences obtained from approximately 180 million T cells. Among some 400 genotyped donors of the cohort, an average of around 240,000 unique TCR beta nucleotide sequences were sequenced per donor, about a sixth of them non-productive. Donor age, sex, ethnicity and CMV serostatus were compiled together with the repertoire data. All discovery cohort repertoires had been generated using a single sequencing platform. About five DR-DQ haplotypes were treated as single units for association and clustering because of strong linkage in the cohort. Typing coverage differed by locus: A, B, C, DRB1 and DQB1 were typed in about 620-630 donors, DQA1 in 522, DPA1 in some 570, and DPB1 in 400 to 490. The study profiled the T cell repertoires of hundreds of subjects by immunosequencing and related them to cytomegalovirus serostatus. An early release that covered 640 HLA-typed donors contained around 300 gigabases of sequencing data and tens of millions of unique TCR sequences. The genetic ancestry cluster associated with self-reported Caucasian donors included 81% of the roughly 380 genotyped donors. HLA typing covered class I and class II loci at four-digit resolution. Rather than using new phenotypic data, the later analysis identified candidate immune exposures from TCR beta sequences and from how often those sequences occurred across donors. Besides the first cohort of roughly 700 subjects, a separate validation cohort made up of roughly 130 different subjects was used. In an earlier analysis of 500 to 650 of the donors, high-throughput TCR beta sequencing was used to judge whether each TCR beta V gene segment behaved as functional or pseudogenic. To predict cytomegalovirus infection status, the study combined high-throughput TCR immunosequencing, statistical association of individual TCRs with disease status, and machine learning. Genome-wide SNP genotypes for about 60% of the 666 donors were used in a later genetic analysis, which treated that subset as a discovery cohort. The study aimed to test whether signatures of past pathogen exposure could be identified by cataloging public T cell receptors. A later analysis re-analyzed previously published TCR beta repertoires from 666 donors and added high-resolution HLA genotyping to study TCR occurrence patterns. Here is what the overall study found, with its caveats: Assigning TCR associations to individual alleles was difficult when HLA alleles, especially DR and DQ, strongly co-occurred. Some IMGT-functional V segments, including TRBV6-2 and TRBV6-3, could not be told apart with the 87-base-pair reads, so those segments were excluded. A further reported finding was that TCR beta sequences accurately predicted the HLA-A and HLA-B alleles for most subjects in the first cohort. An earlier analysis of roughly 570 of the donors showed that most TCR beta V segments appeared in productive rearrangements either about 90% or about 30% of the time, which broadly matched IMGT annotations. In a later analysis, several top co-occurrence clusters were reported to appear linked to parvovirus B19, influenza, CMV and Epstein-Barr virus. Linkage disequilibrium might explain the correlated functional status among segregating V segments, but an unknown experimental factor could not be ruled out. A later analysis found that HLA-associated TCR beta chains were more clonally expanded and had lower generation probabilities than equally common non-associated chains. A later genetic analysis reported fewer N-insertions in productive TCRs among donors in an Asian-associated ancestry cluster than the roughly 640-donor mean. According to a later analysis, TCR association rates differed among HLA loci, with DRB1 alleles showing the most associated TCRs and HLA-C alleles showing the fewest. A cluster of highly shared sequence variants was judged likely to be a technical artifact of the sequencing pipeline. For the cohort, immune exposure information was limited to CMV serostatus. V-gene and J-gene trimming of TCR beta chains was associated with a missense DCLRE1C variant in a later genetic analysis, and the association was replicated in an independent cohort. The classifier was reported to diagnose cytomegalovirus status with high specificity and sensitivity in both the original cohort and the validation cohort. A few of the identified cytomegalovirus-associated TCR beta chains were confirmed in vitro to be specific for cytomegalovirus antigens. A later analysis found that most CMV-associated TCR beta chains appeared HLA-restricted, with HLA associations seemingly driven largely by CMV exposure. The authors suggested that the approach could potentially be generalized to other disease states and immunological phenotypes. Approximately 18 rarely observed V segments, including chromosome 9 orphons, were excluded from the earlier analysis of a few hundred of the donors because counts were too low. This cohort had only TCR beta chains sequenced, and the lack of alpha or paired-chain data limited which features could be detected. At a false discovery rate of 0.05, a later analysis linked 16,951 TCR beta sequences to specific HLA alleles. The study listed 170 or so TCR beta chains as associated with cytomegalovirus. Most TCR sequences were observed very rarely across donors, whereas some public TCRs were present in many individuals. Presence/absence analyses assumed roughly uniform sequencing depth across donors, an assumption that may not hold. Because some donors lacked HLA typing at each locus, the association tests relied only on the typed subset.

The cohort comprised 666 healthy bone marrow donors. Cohort members were all nominally healthy when sampled, although unrecorded immune exposures were likely present. The donor tested CMV seronegative and was one of the 352 seronegative cohort members. Each donor provided a peripheral blood sample, and peripheral blood mononuclear cells were used for TCR beta sequencing. Genomic DNA extraction from the blood cell samples was performed with the Qiagen DNeasy Blood Extraction Kit. From the germline V gene, CDR1 is SGHRS and CDR2 is YFSETQ. Trimming accounts for 4 bases at V and 1 base at J, while the number of junction bases matched to no gene is 3. The CDR3 runs 14 amino acids, cysteine and phenylalanine included. The only DNA kept is the CDR3, 42 bases in frame from the first base. In this sample, this clone turned up once. Its antigen remains unidentified. Per-base qualities were not stored, and no clone one base away is much larger.

Receptor libraries were prepared by the immunoSEQ multiplex PCR assay. For the multiplex PCR, a mixture combining 60 forward primers for TCR Vbeta segments and 13 reverse primers for TCR Jbeta segments was used. Amplification of the CDR3 region of rearranged TCR beta genes was performed with a multiplex PCR assay on genomic DNA. The Illumina HiSeq System was used to sequence the amplified TCR beta libraries as 87-base-pair reads. The paper's data handling went like this. Across the roughly 700 repertoires, a later analysis counted some 81 million unique TCR beta chains, 9.5 million to 13 million of which were shared by at least two donors. A nearest-neighbor algorithm error-corrected the raw reads and collapsed the reads into unique sequences, merging closely related sequences to remove PCR and sequencing errors. CDR3 sequences were aligned to IMGT reference sequences to assign V, D and J gene segments. Each retained sequence needed at least a six-nucleotide match to both a V gene segment and a J gene segment. Rearrangements were classified as productive when the CDR3 lacked stop codons and remained in frame with V and J, and all other rearrangements were classified as non-productive. Following IMGT convention, CDR3 was defined as the stretch from the second conserved V-encoded cysteine to the conserved J-encoded phenylalanine. The earlier analysis of 550 to 650 of the donors excluded any sequence lacking an unambiguous match to a single V gene segment. In an earlier analysis of approximately 500 of the donors, a V segment was called functional when productive rearrangements were above 56.7%, and segregating when the standard deviation between donors exceeded 5%. A statistical classification framework was built to diagnose cytomegalovirus status from the catalog of TCR beta chain sequences. In a later analysis, V and J genes were assigned by comparing TCR nucleotide sequences against IMGT/GENE-DB human TR gene sequences. In a later analysis, CDR3 sequences and most-parsimonious VDJ recombination scenarios were assigned using the TCRdist pipeline. In a later analysis, each TCR beta chain was defined by its CDR3 amino acid sequence together with its V-gene family, and reads lacking a unique V-gene family were excluded. In a later analysis, 450 to 600 highly shared, low-generation-probability nucleotide sequences were removed to address suspected cross-contamination and a sequencing artifact. In a later analysis, a clonal expansion index was calculated for each public chain from normalized within-repertoire ranks of inferred template counts. In a later analysis, generation probabilities were computed with a VDJ recombination model fitted to out-of-frame rearrangements, and the resulting probabilities were checked against IGoR. In a later analysis, hypergeometric tests were used to score TCR-TCR, TCR-HLA and TCR-CMV co-occurrence, with a repertoire-size bias correction applied to TCR pairs. A later analysis estimated false discovery rates by permuting HLA or CMV assignments 20 times. A later analysis grouped co-occurring TCRs with DBSCAN, adding TCRdist sequence similarity when clustering within HLA-allele-positive subsets. For co-occurrence clustering, repertoires with fewer than 30,000 or more than 120,000 public chains were excluded, along with roughly 5 repertoires with anomalous nucleotide sharing. The clones in this table, taken by TCRdb from immuneACCESS, are in-frame only. Not every clone is retained; where verified, under half of the shortfall comes from an unresolved V gene, and the cause of the rest is unknown. V, J and clone size were drawn from that table, and D and trimming were deduced from the DNA. This sample comprises 100,000 to 150,000 clones, about four fifths of them detected only once. The ten largest make up 4.5% to 5.5% of the sample.

What was sequenced was PBMCs. The TCR originated in a man between 25 and 39 years old in good health and CMV-seronegative. The chain is assembled from TRBV5-1 and TRBJ2-5; 8 central bases correspond to TRBD1. Here is the DNA: TGCGCCAGCAGCAGGACAGGGTTCCAAGAGACCCAGTACTTC. Its protein reads: CASSRTGFQETQYF.